This T cell receptor beta chain was obtained from a study of cytomegalovirus exposure and HLA in healthy donors (dated by TCRdb to about 2017). In terms of the full investigation: An earlier analysis of approximately 590 of the donors reported about 250 Gb of sequence data and some 120 million unique TCR beta sequences from about 179 million T cells. Around 320 gigabases of sequencing data and 70 million to 100 million unique TCR sequences were included in an early release covering about 700 HLA-typed donors. The genetic ancestry cluster associated with self-reported Caucasian donors included approximately 85% of the 398 genotyped donors. The aim of the study was to test whether cataloging public T cell receptors could identify signatures of past pathogen exposure. The T cell repertoires of 550 to 850 subjects were profiled by immunosequencing and related to cytomegalovirus serostatus. In addition to the first cohort of 650 to 750 subjects, a separate validation cohort of 120 different subjects was used. High-throughput TCR immunosequencing, statistical association of individual TCRs with disease status, and machine learning were combined to predict cytomegalovirus infection status. A later analysis re-analyzed previously published TCR beta repertoires from 666 donors and added high-resolution HLA genotyping to study TCR occurrence patterns. The later analysis used no new phenotypic data to find candidate immune exposures, relying instead on TCR beta sequences and their occurrence across donors. An earlier analysis of 500 to 650 of the donors applied high-throughput TCR beta sequencing to assess whether each TCR beta V gene segment acted as functional or pseudogenic. Alongside the repertoire data, information on donor age, sex, ethnicity and CMV serostatus was compiled. A later genetic analysis took genome-wide SNP genotypes for about 55% of the 666 donors and used that subset as a discovery cohort. Every repertoire in the discovery cohort had been generated on one and the same sequencing platform. HLA typing covered class I and class II loci at four-digit resolution. The number of donors typed differed by locus, with 629-630 for A, B, C, DRB1 and DQB1, around 520 for DQA1, 600 to 610 for DPA1, and roughly 450 for DPB1. About 5 DR-DQ haplotypes were handled as single units for association and clustering, since linkage in the cohort was strong. Among some 400 genotyped donors of the cohort, an average of around 240,000 unique TCR beta nucleotide sequences were sequenced per donor, roughly 20% of them non-productive.

In total, approximately 610 healthy bone marrow donors made up the cohort. Cohort members were all nominally healthy when sampled, although unrecorded immune exposures were likely present. The donor was CMV seropositive and was included in the group of 250 to 350 seropositive cohort members. A peripheral blood sample was provided by each donor, and peripheral blood mononuclear cells were used for TCR beta sequencing. The Qiagen DNeasy Blood Extraction Kit was used to extract genomic DNA from the blood cell samples. The library relied on the immunoSEQ multiplex PCR assay. For the multiplex PCR, a mixture combining 60 forward primers for TCR Vbeta segments and 13 reverse primers for TCR Jbeta segments was used. The CDR3 region of rearranged TCR beta genes was amplified from genomic DNA with a multiplex PCR assay. The amplified TCR beta libraries were sequenced on the Illumina HiSeq System as 87-base-pair reads. Processing in the source paper ran as follows. A later analysis tallied roughly 78 million unique TCR beta chains across the roughly 610 repertoires, and roughly 11 million of those chains were shared by two or more donors. To remove PCR and sequencing errors, raw reads were error-corrected and collapsed into unique sequences using a nearest-neighbor algorithm that merged closely related sequences. To assign V, D and J gene segments, CDR3 sequences were aligned to IMGT reference sequences. For a sequence to be retained, a match of at least six nucleotides was required to both a V gene segment and a J gene segment. A rearrangement counted as productive if the CDR3 had no stop codons and remained in frame with V and J, and every other rearrangement counted as non-productive. Following IMGT convention, CDR3 was defined as the stretch from the second conserved V-encoded cysteine to the conserved J-encoded phenylalanine. In an earlier analysis of 550 to 650 of the donors, sequences lacking an unambiguous match to a single V gene segment were excluded. In an earlier analysis of about 590 of the donors, a V segment was called functional when productive rearrangements were above 56.7%, and segregating when the standard deviation between donors exceeded 5%. To diagnose cytomegalovirus status from the catalog of TCR beta chain sequences, a statistical classification framework was built. V and J gene assignment, in a later analysis, came from comparing TCR nucleotide sequences with IMGT/GENE-DB human TR gene sequences. In a later analysis, CDR3 sequences and most-parsimonious VDJ recombination scenarios were assigned using the TCRdist pipeline. A later analysis defined each TCR beta chain by its CDR3 amino acid sequence plus V-gene family, and excluded reads lacking a unique V-gene family. As a way to deal with suspected cross-contamination and a sequencing artifact, a later analysis dropped nearly 600 nucleotide sequences that were highly shared and had low generation probability. For each public chain, a later analysis derived a clonal expansion index from normalized ranks of inferred template counts within each repertoire. In a later analysis, generation probabilities were computed with a VDJ recombination model fitted to out-of-frame rearrangements, and the resulting probabilities were checked against IGoR. In a later analysis, TCR-TCR, TCR-HLA and TCR-CMV co-occurrence was scored with hypergeometric tests, and a repertoire-size bias correction was applied to TCR pairs. A later analysis estimated false discovery rates by permuting HLA or CMV assignments 20 times. In a later analysis, co-occurring TCRs were grouped with DBSCAN, and TCRdist sequence similarity was added when clustering was performed within HLA-allele-positive subsets. Repertoires with fewer than 30,000 or more than 120,000 public chains, plus five repertoires with anomalous nucleotide sharing, were excluded from co-occurrence clustering. The clones in this table, taken by TCRdb from immuneACCESS, are in-frame only. Not every clone is retained; where verified, under half of the shortfall comes from an unresolved V gene, and the cause of the rest is unknown. The V and J calls and clone size are taken from that table; D and trimming were inferred from the DNA. The table for this sample lists about 120,000 clones; roughly 69% of them were counted only once. The top ten constitute over 8.5% of the sample.

On this clone itself: What this receptor recognizes is not known. At one end, the junction sequence differs from germline, possibly due to a read error.

On the study overall, not on this receptor specifically: In the study, some 180 TCR beta chains were listed as associated with cytomegalovirus. The only immune exposure information available for the cohort was CMV serostatus. Correlated functional status among segregating V segments might reflect linkage disequilibrium, but an unknown experimental factor could not be ruled out. The sequencing pipeline was judged likely to have produced a cluster of highly shared sequence variants as a technical artifact. Because counts were too low, 15 to 20 rarely observed V segments, including chromosome 9 orphons, were left out of the earlier analysis of several hundred of the donors. In an earlier analysis of several hundred of the donors, most TCR beta V segments were observed in productive rearrangements about 90% or about 30% of the time, broadly matching IMGT annotations. The authors suggested that the approach could potentially be generalized to other disease states and immunological phenotypes. In a later analysis, HLA-associated TCR beta chains showed more clonal expansion and lower generation probabilities than non-associated chains that were equally common. The cohort was sequenced for TCR beta chains only, and without alpha or paired-chain data the features that could be detected were limited. Most CMV-associated TCR beta chains appeared to be HLA-restricted in a later analysis, and the HLA associations seemed to be driven largely by CMV exposure. While some public TCRs were present in many individuals, most TCR sequences turned up only very rarely across donors. Assigning TCR associations to individual alleles was difficult when HLA alleles, especially DR and DQ, strongly co-occurred. In a later analysis, the rate of TCR association differed among HLA loci, with DRB1 alleles having the most associated TCRs and HLA-C alleles having the fewest. A further reported finding was that TCR beta sequences accurately predicted the HLA-A and HLA-B alleles for most subjects in the first cohort. V-gene and J-gene trimming of TCR beta chains was associated with a missense DCLRE1C variant in a later genetic analysis, and the association was replicated in an independent cohort. Because HLA typing was missing for some donors at each locus, association tests included only the typed subset. At a false discovery rate of 0.05, a later analysis linked under 20,000 TCR beta sequences to specific HLA alleles. The classifier was reported to diagnose cytomegalovirus status with high specificity and sensitivity in both the original cohort and the validation cohort. In vitro tests confirmed that a few of the cytomegalovirus-associated TCR beta chains recognize cytomegalovirus antigens. Presence/absence analyses assumed roughly uniform sequencing depth across donors, an assumption that may not hold. In a later analysis, several top co-occurrence clusters were reported to appear linked to parvovirus B19, influenza, CMV and Epstein-Barr virus. According to a later genetic analysis, donors in an Asian-associated ancestry cluster had fewer N-insertions in productive TCRs than the roughly 700-donor mean.

The sequencing sample was made of PBMCs. This receptor was taken from a woman in her forties in good health and CMV-seropositive.

The encoded CDR3 is CSVTTPGQGKVDF. The sequenced DNA: TGCAGCGTCACAACCCCGGGACAGGGGAAGGTGGACTTC. The chain links TRBV29-1 with TRBJ2-4; 10 bases in the middle match TRBD1. CDR1 and CDR2, looked up from the germline V gene, are SQVTM and ANQGSEA. Spanning cysteine to phenylalanine, the CDR3 consists of 13 amino acids. Only the CDR3 part of the read is kept: 39 bases, read in frame from the first base.